These 20 T cell receptor beta chains were sequenced from one sample in a study of cytomegalovirus exposure and HLA in healthy donors. PCR was performed using 60 Vbeta and 13 Jbeta primers. Assay used: immunoSEQ multiplex PCR; TCRdb lists only in-frame clones, some missing. Counted here are 120,000 to 150,000 clones, 77% occurring once; the ten biggest clones make up around 1.7%. The sequenced material came from PBMCs. All receptors derive from a female donor in good health and CMV-seronegative.

This clone has more than one count but fewer than ten. The rearrangement uses TRBV10-3 and TRBJ2-1, with no clear D. Trimming cost V 5 bases and J 4 bases, with 9 bases left between them. This CDR3 is built from 13 residues. Looked up from germline, CDR1 is ENHRY and CDR2 is SYGVKD. The CDR3 nucleotides read TGTGCCATCAGTAGAGAGGTTTACAATGAGCAGTTCTTC. Translating it yields CAISREVYNEQFF.

This chain uses TRBV28 with TRBJ1-5, with TRBD1 matching 7 bases. V trimming: 4 bases; J trimming: 1 base; junction bases outside the gene matches: 7. This CDR3 has 16 amino acids. CDR1 is MDHEN and CDR2 is SYDVKM in the germline V gene. CDR3 protein: CASSSAQGYSNQPQHF. CDR3 DNA: TGTGCCAGCAGTTCTGCACAGGGGTACAGCAATCAGCCCCAGCATTTT.

The V gene is TRBV6-1, the J gene TRBJ1-6, with 9 bases identical to TRBD1. V was pared by 3 bases and J by 7 bases, with 4 bases of the junction left unmatched. The CDR3 loop spans 15 amino acids. Per germline, CDR1 MNHNS and CDR2 SASEGT. CDR3 loop: CASSEGQGPNSPLHF. CDR3 nucleotides: TGTGCCAGCAGTGAGGGACAGGGACCCAATTCACCCCTCCACTTT.

This clone appeared a few times. This chain joins TRBV27 and TRBJ1-1; D is perhaps TRBD1 (5 bases). In germline, CDR1 is MNHEY, CDR2 SMNVEV (reference sequence). The CDR3 is 14 amino acids. Trimming took off 5 bases at V and 4 bases at J, with 14 bases between the two ends. The CDR3, as DNA: TGTGCCAGCAGTCCAGGGTGGGGGGGCACTGAAGCTTTCTTT. Amino acids: CASSPGWGGTEAFF.

The chain employs TRBV7-8 and TRBJ2-7, with 9 bases matching TRBD2. Trimming removed 4 bases from V and 5 bases from J; junction bases left unmatched: 9. The V gene's germline CDR1 is SGHVS and CDR2 FQNEAQ. This CDR3 is built from 15 residues. CDR3 coding DNA: TGTGCCAGCAGCTCTATGACTAGCGGCTGGAACGAGCAGTACTTC. Translating it yields CASSSMTSGWNEQYF.

The table lists this clone with a count of one. The chain is built from TRBV29-1 and TRBJ1-2; D is possibly TRBD1 (5 bases). The CDR3 is made up of 15 amino acids. Trimming took off 6 bases at V and 6 bases at J, with 23 bases between the two ends. Germline V lookup: CDR1 SQVTM, CDR2 ANQGSEA. The CDR3: CSVGRVGGTSNGYTF. In DNA form, the CDR3 reads TGCAGCGTGGGGAGAGTTGGGGGGACGAGCAATGGCTACACCTTC.

The chain couples TRBV6-5 to TRBJ2-5, with TRBD2 matching over 9 bases. Germline CDR1 reads MNHEY; CDR2 reads SVGAGI. This CDR3 spans 15 amino acids. Trimming removed 6 bases from V and 5 bases from J; junction bases left unmatched: 10. The DNA of the CDR3 is TGTGCCAGCAGGCGACTAGCGGCATCGAGGGAGACCCAGTACTTC. Translating it yields CASRRLAASRETQYF.

This clone came up once. The V and J genes are TRBV15 and TRBJ2-5; weak D call: TRBD1 (6 bases). The DNA end lines up better with TRBJ2-7; the J call may be wrong. From germline, CDR1 is LNHNV and CDR2 YYDKDF (reference sequence). CDR3 length: 14 residues. CDR3 DNA sequence: TGTGCCACCAGCATCCAGGGGATTACCTACGAGCAGTACTTC. It specifies CATSIQGITYEQYF.

This sequence joins TRBV28 and TRBJ2-5; a possible D gene is TRBD2 (6 bases). In germline, CDR1 is MDHEN, CDR2 SYDVKM. The CDR3 has 15 amino acids. Trimming cost V 1 base and J 5 bases, with 14 bases left between them. The CDR3 DNA is TGTGCCAGCAGTTTATTCACGGTCGGAGGGGAGACCCAGTACTTC. Encoded protein: CASSLFTVGGETQYF.

This chain joins TRBV11-3 and TRBJ2-5; no clear D gene. The germline gives CDR1 SGHNT, CDR2 YENEEA. The CDR3 loop spans 11 amino acids. The V gene lost 10 bases and the J gene lost 2 bases, with 8 bases spanning the gap. CDR3 in amino acids: CATSFQETQYF. The CDR3 bases are TGTGCCACTTCCTTTCAAGAGACCCAGTACTTC.

The chain is built from TRBV9 and TRBJ2-5; D not certain. Trimming left V 3 bases short and J 2 bases short, with 5 bases between. The length of the CDR3 is 12 residues. Germline CDR1 and CDR2: SGDLS and YYNGEE. The CDR3 loop reads CASSASQETQYF. The CDR3 DNA follows: TGTGCCAGCAGCGCCTCTCAAGAGACCCAGTACTTC.

This clone occurred once. The CDR3 sequence: CASSPGTSGRYTGELFF. In DNA form, the CDR3 reads TGTGCCAGCAGCCCCGGGACTAGCGGGAGATACACCGGGGAGCTGTTTTTT. V is TRBV7-3 and J is TRBJ2-2, with 14 bases matching TRBD2. Germline trimming cut 5 bases from V and 3 bases from J; bases unmatched to any gene: 5. Germline V lookup: CDR1 SGHTA, CDR2 FQGTGA. This CDR3 has 17 residues.

The sample holds a few counts of this clone. The V call is TRBV5-6, the J call TRBJ1-3; D remains ambiguous. The CDR3 consists of 15 residues. The ends were cut back, 3 bases at V and 0 bases at J, with 10 bases in the middle. CDR1 SGHDT and CDR2 YYEEEE come from the germline V gene. This CDR3 reads CASSSGLLSGNTIYF. DNA for the CDR3: TGTGCCAGCAGCTCAGGACTGCTCTCTGGAAACACCATATATTTT. The complete variable domain, with remaining parts taken from reference TRBV5-6 and TRBJ1-3, reads DAGVTQSPTHLIKTRGQQVTLRCSPKSGHDTVSWYQQALGQGPQFIFQYYEEEERQRGNFPDRFSGHQFPNYSSELNVNALLLGDSALYLCASSSGLLSGNTIYFGEGSWLTVV.

The J gene is TRBJ2-1, the V gene TRBV19; 12 bases are shared with TRBD2. Germline CDR1 and CDR2: LNHDA and SQIVND (reference sequence). CDR3 length: 16 residues. V shed 6 bases, J shed 8 bases, and the junction held 11 bases outside the gene matches. CDR3 residues: CASRPTRLAGVHEQFF. The CDR3 nucleotides read TGTGCCAGTAGACCCACCCGACTAGCGGGAGTCCATGAGCAGTTCTTC.

This rearrangement joins TRBV21-1 to TRBJ2-7; the DNA was not used to check the table's D call, TRBD2. TRBV21-1 is noted as a pseudogene. The length of the CDR3 is 17 residues. In DNA, the CDR3 is TGTGCCAGCAGCAAAAGGTGGGCCGGGACTTCTGCCTACGAGCAGTACTTC. Protein: CASSKRWAGTSAYEQYF.

The rearrangement uses TRBV9 and TRBJ1-2, with TRBD1 identical over 8 bases. The CDR3 covers 14 residues. Looked up from germline, CDR1 is SGDLS and CDR2 is YYNGEE. V shed 3 bases and J 3 bases; nucleotides not matched to a gene: 4. CDR3 coding DNA: TGTGCCAGCAGCGGTGGACAGGGAGACTATGGCTACACCTTC. This codes for CASSGGQGDYGYTF.

This clone was detected only a few times. J is TRBJ2-2 and V is TRBV2; TRBD1 agrees at 11 bases. The germline V gene encodes CDR1 SNHLY and CDR2 FYNNEI. After removal of 11 bases from V and 7 bases from J, the junction contained 3 bases not matched to a gene. The CDR3 covers 12 residues. The CDR3 spells CAGDRGSGELFF. The CDR3 nucleotides are TGTGCCGGGGACAGGGGGAGCGGGGAGCTGTTTTTT.

This sequence joins TRBV5-1 and TRBJ2-2, with 13 bases matching TRBD2. With V trimmed by 2 bases and J by 6 bases, 16 bases remained unmatched. The germline V gene encodes CDR1 SGHRS and CDR2 YFSETQ. This CDR3 has 20 amino acids. The DNA of the CDR3 is TGCGCCAGCAGCTTCCTACAAACCCGGACTAGCGGGGGAATTGCCGGGGAGCTGTTTTTT. Translation: CASSFLQTRTSGGIAGELFF.

The chain carries TRBV7-8 and TRBJ1-3; D is uncertain. The V and J ends lost 3 bases and 0 bases respectively, with 6 bases between them. CDR3 length equals 14 residues. Germline-derived CDR1 and CDR2 are SGHVS and FQNEAQ. The CDR3 sequence: CASSFSDSGNTIYF. CDR3 nucleotide sequence: TGTGCCAGCAGCTTTAGCGACTCTGGAAACACCATATATTTT. Full variable domain (outside the CDR3, taken from reference TRBV7-8 and TRBJ1-3): GAGVSQSPRYKVAKRGQDVALRCDPISGHVSLFWYQQALGQGPEFLTYFQNEAQLDKSGLPSDRFFAERPEGSVSTLKIQRTQQEDSAVYLCASSFSDSGNTIYFGEGSWLTVV.

V and J are TRBV27 and TRBJ2-2; 15 positions match TRBD2. The CDR3 covers 15 residues. CDR1 and CDR2 (germline): MNHEY, SMNVEV (reference sequence). V was pared by 5 bases and J by 13 bases, with 8 bases of the junction left unmatched. CDR3 region: CASSPGLAGGRVLFF. The CDR3 DNA reads as TGTGCCAGCAGTCCTGGACTAGCGGGGGGGCGGGTGCTGTTTTTT.